This T cell receptor beta chain derives from a study of cytomegalovirus exposure and HLA in healthy donors. Overall study results and limits: Cytomegalovirus status, reportedly, was diagnosed with high specificity and sensitivity by the classifier. Later analysis revealed greater clonal expansion in HLA-associated TCR beta chains than in equally common others. Some V segments could not be told apart, so they were left out, TRBV6-2 and TRBV6-3 among them.

The CDR3 covers 13 residues. Germline V gene data show CDR1 as SGHTA and CDR2 as FQGNSA. Trimming left V 1 base short and J 4 bases short, with 7 bases between. This clone was seen a few times. Its antigen remains unknown. Primers: 60 Vbeta forward and 13 Jbeta reverse. Repertoires were generated with immunoSEQ multiplex PCR, while TCRdb's copy carries only in-frame clones and drops some. The table lists over 110,000 clones, about four fifths of them singletons. The source material was PBMCs. This chain uses TRBV7-2 with TRBJ1-2; D is unclear. The clonotype was recovered from a woman in her thirties or forties in good health and CMV-seropositive. This chain's CDR3 is CASSLGAVYGYTF. The CDR3 DNA follows: TGTGCCAGCAGCTTAGGGGCTGTCTATGGCTACACCTTC.